Listed here are 28 T cell receptor beta chains from one sample, sequenced in a study of CD8+CD57+ T cells in acquired aplastic anemia. Using genomic DNA as the template, TCR beta VDJ and CDR3 profiling was carried out. TCRdb re-called the reads through MiXCR, storing one row per CDR3 protein. The table shows about 210,000 distinct CDR3 sequences, with around 60% occurring only once. What was sequenced was sorted CD4+, CD8+, or CD8+CD57+ T cells (not recorded which) from PBMCs. Receptors originate from a human donor in good health.

There are many counts of this clonotype. V is TRBV6-1 and J is TRBJ2-1; perhaps TRBD2 as D (7 bases). CDR1 and CDR2 (germline): MNHNS, SASEGT. Trimming shortened V by 0 bases and J by 6 bases, and 12 bases separated the two germline ends. The CDR3 covers 15 residues. CDR3 sequence (DNA): TGTGCCAGCAGTGAAGCGGGGGGGCCGATCAATGAGCAGTTCTTC. This gives the protein CASSEAGGPINEQFF.

The J gene is TRBJ2-1, the V gene TRBV20-1; D may be TRBD1 or TRBD2 (6 bases each). V lost 6 bases and J 9 bases, leaving 9 bases between the germline ends. CDR1 and CDR2 from the germline V gene are DFQATT and SNEGSKA (reference sequence). This CDR3 spans 10 amino acids. CDR3 bases: TGCAGTGCGAGGGGGGCTGAGCAGTTCTTC. Translating gives CSARGAEQFF.

The chain has TRBV7-8 and TRBJ2-7; D remains ambiguous. The germline V and J ends were trimmed by 2 bases and 2 bases, with 10 bases remaining between them. The germline CDR1 and CDR2 sequences are SGHVS and FQNEAQ. The CDR3 contains 14 residues. The CDR3 nucleotides are TGTGCCAGCAGCTTACGTGCTCCTACCTACGAGCAGTACTTC. It translates to CASSLRAPTYEQYF.

J is TRBJ2-2 and V is TRBV19; D remains ambiguous. Germline V CDR1 and CDR2: LNHDA, SQIVND (reference sequence). V lost 4 bases, J lost 7 bases, and 22 bases lay in between. The CDR3 contains 17 residues. This chain's CDR3 is CASSSPLDGIRVGELFF. CDR3 nucleotides: TGTGCCAGTAGTAGCCCCCTAGATGGGATTCGCGTCGGGGAGCTGTTTTTT.

The chain has TRBV7-2 and TRBJ1-6; D uncertain. The CDR3 consists of 15 residues. Trimming pared 6 bases from V and 9 bases from J, leaving 18 bases between. CDR1 and CDR2 (germline): SGHTA, FQGNSA. The CDR3 region has the DNA TGTGCCAGCAGTTCGGTAGGCCTGCCCGGTTCACCCCTCCACTTT. This sequence encodes CASSSVGLPGSPLHF.

J is TRBJ1-2 and V is TRBV6-6; D is unresolved. Germline CDR1 is MNHNY and CDR2 is SVGAGI (reference sequence). The CDR3 has 15 amino acids. V lost 0 bases and J 6 bases, leaving 14 bases between the germline ends. In DNA form, the CDR3 reads TGTGCCAGCAGTTACTCGTTCAGGAGCAACGATGGCTACACCTTC. This encodes CASSYSFRSNDGYTF.

The chain links TRBV2 to TRBJ1-1; D gene unclear. The ends were cut back, 8 bases at V and 0 bases at J, with 7 bases in the middle. Germline V gene sequence: CDR1 SNHLY, CDR2 FYNNEI. This CDR3 is built from 12 residues. CDR3 sequence: CASLRLNTEAFF. CDR3 bases: TGTGCCAGCCTTCGGTTGAACACTGAAGCTTTCTTT. Full variable domain (missing parts from reference TRBV2 and TRBJ1-1): EPEVTQTPSHQVTQMGQEVILRCVPISNHLYFYWYRQILGQKVEFLVSFYNNEISEKSEIFDDQFSVERPDGSNFTLKIRSTKLEDSAMYFCASLRLNTEAFFGQGTRLTVV.

In this sample, this clonotype turned up many times. This chain uses TRBV7-3 with TRBJ2-1; D is unclear. Per the germline V gene, CDR1 is SGHTA and CDR2 is FQGTGA. Trimming stripped 5 bases from V and 10 bases from J, with 18 bases between. There are 14 residues in the CDR3. The CDR3 DNA reads as TGTGCCAGCAGCCCCTCCCAGATGATTGAGGAGCAGTTCTTC. Its protein is CASSPSQMIEEQFF.

This CDR3 is CASSESGTGKNIQYF. The CDR3 DNA sequence: TGTGCCAGCAGTGAATCTGGGACAGGGAAAAACATTCAGTACTTC. The chain is built from TRBV25-1 and TRBJ2-4, with 9 positions matching TRBD1. V shed 1 base, J shed 4 bases, and the junction held 2 bases outside the gene matches. From germline, CDR1 is MGHDK and CDR2 SYGVNS. CDR3 size: 15 residues.

This clonotype was counted a single time. This chain connects TRBV5-1 to TRBJ2-5; D remains unclear. V was clipped by 1 base and J by 1 base, with 8 bases between them. The germline CDR1 and CDR2 sequences are SGHRS and YFSETQ. This CDR3 is built from 14 residues. The CDR3 sequence is CASSLSDAQETQYF. In nucleotides, the CDR3 is TGCGCCAGCAGCTTGTCCGACGCCCAAGAGACCCAGTACTTC. The full variable domain, in which reference TRBV5-1 and TRBJ2-5 provide the parts outside the CDR3, is KAGVTQTPRYLIKTRGQQVTLSCSPISGHRSVSWYQQTPGQGLQFLFEYFSETQRNKGNFPGRFSGRQFSNSRSEMNVSTLELGDSALYLCASSLSDAQETQYFGPGTRLLVL.

This chain uses TRBV10-2 with TRBJ2-1; D is uncertain. Germline lookup yields CDR1 WSHSY and CDR2 SAAADI. This CDR3 has 14 amino acids. V gave up 4 bases and J gave up 3 bases, with 10 bases separating them. DNA for the CDR3: TGCGCCAGCAGTGCCCTTTCTCTCTACAATGAGCAGTTCTTC. Its translation: CASSALSLYNEQFF.

The rearrangement links TRBV10-3 to TRBJ2-7, with D unresolved. The V gene lost 0 bases and the J gene lost 3 bases, with 12 bases spanning the gap. The germline V gene encodes CDR1 ENHRY and CDR2 SYGVKD. The CDR3 is 15 residues long. The CDR3 nucleotides are TGTGCCATCAGTGAGTCTGAGTTACCCAGCTACGAGCAGTACTTC. It is translated as CAISESELPSYEQYF.

V gene TRBV7-9 combines with J gene TRBJ2-7, with TRBD2 matching over 8 bases. CDR3 length equals 15 residues. From germline, CDR1 is SEHNR and CDR2 FQNEAQ (reference sequence). The J segment lost 0 bases and the V segment lost 5 bases, leaving 6 bases of the junction unmatched. The CDR3 DNA sequence: TGTGCCAGCAGCCCAGCGGGGGAGAGCTCCTACGAGCAGTACTTC. It codes for CASSPAGESSYEQYF.

The chain employs TRBV7-2 and TRBJ2-5; D not resolved. The CDR3 loop spans 14 amino acids. CDR1 SGHTA and CDR2 FQGNSA come from the germline V gene. Between the trimmed V and J ends, which lost 4 bases and 4 bases, there was a span of 13 bases. The CDR3 DNA follows: TGTGCCAGCAGCTCCATACAAGGCAGAGAGACCCAGTACTTC. Protein: CASSSIQGRETQYF.

This clonotype was found many times. The chain is built from TRBV4-2 and TRBJ2-3; TRBD2 matches 8 bases. V shed 0 bases, J shed 4 bases, and the junction held 6 bases outside the gene matches. This CDR3 has 16 amino acids. The germline CDR1 and CDR2 sequences are LGHNA and YNFKEQ. CDR3 sequence (DNA): TGTGCCAGCAGCCAAGATCTACGGGGGGGCCCAGATACGCAGTATTTT. This translates into CASSQDLRGGPDTQYF.

Many counts were recorded for this clonotype. The chain joins TRBV4-3 to TRBJ2-1; D call uncertain. Trimming pared 0 bases from V and 6 bases from J, leaving 12 bases between. Per germline, CDR1 LGHNA and CDR2 YSLEER. The CDR3 is made up of 15 amino acids. CDR3: CASSQDIYSLNEQFF. The CDR3 DNA reads TGCGCCAGCAGCCAAGACATTTACTCGCTCAATGAGCAGTTCTTC.

The chain carries TRBV9 and TRBJ2-2, with D perhaps assigned TRBD1 or TRBD2 (5 bases each). The CDR3 runs 17 residues. V was pared by 3 bases and J by 1 base, with 16 bases between. CDR1 and CDR2 (germline): SGDLS, YYNGEE. Here the CDR3 DNA reads TGTGCCAGCAGCGCCCGGGGTGGGCAGGGGAACACCGGGGAGCTGTTTTTT. Its translation: CASSARGGQGNTGELFF.

This clonotype was counted between two and nine times. Given a much more abundant clone one base away, this may be a read error. This chain links TRBV4-2 with TRBJ2-7, with 9 bases that match TRBD2. CDR1 is LGHNA, CDR2 YNFKEQ, per germline. The CDR3 contains 15 residues. The DNA for the CDR3 is TGTGCCAGCGGCCAAGATAGGGGACTAGCAGTCGAGCAGTACTTC. Translation: CASGQDRGLAVEQYF.

This chain joins TRBV9 and TRBJ2-5; maybe TRBD1 (5 bases). Germline-derived CDR1 and CDR2 are SGDLS and YYNGEE. The V end was cut by 0 bases, the J end by 1 base, with 7 bases between. The CDR3 totals 14 residues. CDR3 loop: CASSVDGAQETQYF. The DNA of the CDR3 is TGTGCCAGCAGCGTAGATGGGGCCCAAGAGACCCAGTACTTC.

The chain couples TRBV11-2 to TRBJ1-2; D uncertain. V was cut by 5 bases and J by 5 bases, with 24 bases left in between. The V gene's germline CDR1 is SGHAT and CDR2 FQNNGV. The CDR3 runs 17 residues. CDR3 DNA sequence: TGTGCCAGCAGCCTCCAAATAGGGCCTCACCGCGGATATGGCTACACCTTC. Translation gives CASSLQIGPHRGYGYTF.

The gene calls are TRBV12-3 or TRBV12-4 and TRBJ2-2; a possible D gene is TRBD1 (5 bases). The CDR3 sequence is 15 residues long. The V end was cut by 6 bases, the J end by 0 bases, with 11 bases between. CDR3 coding DNA: TGTGCCAGCAGCCAGGACAAAGCGAACACCGGGGAGCTGTTTTTT. Translation gives CASSQDKANTGELFF.

Here the CDR3 reads CATSPVTSDQPQHF. The CDR3 nucleotides are TGTGCCACCAGCCCTGTAACTTCTGATCAGCCCCAGCATTTT. V gene TRBV15 combines with J gene TRBJ1-5, with D hard to call. Trimming pared 5 bases from V and 5 bases from J, leaving 13 bases between. CDR1 is LNHNV, CDR2 YYDKDF, per germline (reference sequence). The CDR3 consists of 14 residues.

This chain links TRBV20-1 with TRBJ1-1; D might be TRBD1 (6 bases). V lost 5 bases to trimming and J lost 1 base, with 8 bases between them. The CDR3 is made up of 12 amino acids. CDR1 DFQATT and CDR2 SNEGSKA come from the germline V gene (reference sequence). The CDR3 bases are TGCAGTGCTCCACAGGGGAACACTGAAGCTTTCTTT. It yields the protein CSAPQGNTEAFF.

This chain links TRBV7-9 with TRBJ2-7; D not certain. Germline V gene data show CDR1 as SEHNR and CDR2 as FQNEAQ (reference sequence). The CDR3 length is 14 residues. V was pared by 4 bases and J by 2 bases, with 12 bases between. CDR3 residues: CASSSEGFTYEQYF. The CDR3, as DNA: TGTGCCAGCAGCTCGGAAGGTTTTACCTACGAGCAGTACTTC.

The rearrangement uses TRBV7-9 and TRBJ2-7, with 7 positions matching TRBD1. J was trimmed by 5 bases and V by 4 bases; bases with no gene match: 8. Germline V lookup: CDR1 SEHNR, CDR2 FQNEAQ (reference sequence). The length of the CDR3 is 14 residues. In DNA form, the CDR3 reads TGTGCCAGCAGCTCGGCAGGGGGTATCGACGAGCAGTACTTC. This gives the protein CASSSAGGIDEQYF.

This clonotype was detected once. The chain joins TRBV10-3 to TRBJ2-7, with D perhaps matching TRBD1 (6 bases). Trimming shortened V by 5 bases and J by 4 bases, and 15 bases separated the two germline ends. The CDR3 consists of 14 residues. Looked up from germline, CDR1 is ENHRY and CDR2 is SYGVKD. For the CDR3, the DNA is TGTGCCATCAGTACAGGGATTCCCCTTTACGAGCAGTACTTC. Encoded protein: CAISTGIPLYEQYF.

This rearrangement joins TRBV9 to TRBJ2-7; 11 positions agree with TRBD1. The germline V gene has CDR1 SGDLS and CDR2 YYNGEE. The CDR3 sequence is 15 residues long. The trim removed 3 bases at V and 5 bases at J, leaving 7 bases unmatched. The CDR3 DNA follows: TGTGCCAGCAGCGAGGACGGACAGGGGGCCAACGAGCAGTACTTC. It translates to CASSEDGQGANEQYF.

This chain links TRBV6-5 with TRBJ2-7; 7 bases are a match to TRBD2. Trimming removed 2 bases from V and 2 bases from J; junction bases left unmatched: 6. This CDR3 region has 15 residues. Germline V gives CDR1 MNHEY, CDR2 SVGAGI. CDR3 amino acids: CASSYRPSGTYEQYF. The CDR3 DNA is TGTGCCAGCAGTTACCGGCCTAGCGGAACCTACGAGCAGTACTTC.